These 16 T cell receptor beta chains were all obtained from the same sample, sequenced in a study of PD-1 blockade in classical Hodgkin lymphoma. TCRdb's copy holds only in-frame clones and misses some; the assay was immunoSEQ multiplex PCR. The sample records tens of thousands of clones, 75% to 90% being singletons. Every patient experienced relapse after autologous stem cell transplantation, and brentuximab vedotin exposure varied. The source was peripheral blood mononuclear cells (PBMCs), collected before the second cycle of nivolumab. The receptor source for this set is a human donor with classical Hodgkin lymphoma.

This chain links TRBV21-1 with TRBJ2-7; the table names TRBD2, a call not compared with the DNA. TRBV21-1 counts as a pseudogene. The CDR3 is 17 residues long. Here the CDR3 DNA reads TGTGCCAGCATCAAGACTAGCGGGTTACCTTCTACGGGGGAGCAGTACTTC. Translation: CASIKTSGLPSTGEQYF.

This clone was observed once. The chain uses TRBV5-8 and TRBJ2-7; 7 bases are a match to TRBD1. Germline V gene lookup returns CDR1 SGHTS and CDR2 YDEGEE. Unmatched junction bases numbered 9, after V lost 5 bases and J lost 7 bases. CDR3 length: 13 amino acids. CDR3 residues: CASRIAGGMEQYF. The CDR3 region has the DNA TGTGCCAGCAGGATCGCAGGGGGTATGGAGCAGTACTTC.

The rearrangement links TRBV6-1 to TRBJ2-7, with D uncertain. The CDR3 is made up of 12 amino acids. Trimming pared 1 base from V and 5 bases from J, leaving 6 bases between. Germline lookup yields CDR1 MNHNS and CDR2 SASEGT. The CDR3 loop reads CASSEGFDEQYF. CDR3 nucleotide sequence: TGTGCCAGCAGTGAAGGCTTCGACGAGCAGTACTTC.

The chain is built from TRBV14 and TRBJ1-2, with D perhaps TRBD1 (5 bases). The CDR3 is 16 amino acids. V lost 1 base and J lost 0, with 12 bases in between. Germline V CDR1 and CDR2: SGHDN, FVKESK. CDR3 sequence reads: CASSQGRDGSNYGYTF. Here the CDR3 DNA reads TGTGCCAGCAGCCAAGGAAGGGACGGTTCTAACTATGGCTACACCTTC.

The rearrangement uses TRBV19 and TRBJ1-4; no reliable D call. Per germline, CDR1 LNHDA and CDR2 SQIVND (reference sequence). This CDR3 is built from 13 residues. V was trimmed by 5 bases and J by 6 bases, leaving 10 bases between them. DNA of the CDR3: TGTGCCAGTAGTCGAAACGAGTATGAAAAACTGTTTTTT. Encoded protein: CASSRNEYEKLFF.

This sequence joins TRBV28 and TRBJ2-1, with 10 bases that match TRBD2. Per the germline V gene, CDR1 is MDHEN and CDR2 is SYDVKM. The CDR3 extends over 13 amino acids. V was pared by 5 bases and J by 10 bases, with 5 bases of the junction left unmatched. DNA for the CDR3: TGTGCCAGCAGTCTACAACTAGCGGGGGAGCAGTTCTTC. Translating gives CASSLQLAGEQFF. Complete variable domain (other parts from reference TRBV28 and TRBJ2-1): DVKVTQSSRYLVKRTGEKVFLECVQDMDHENMFWYRQDPGLGLRLIYFSYDVKMKEKGDIPEGYSVSREKKERFSLILESASTNQTSMYLCASSLQLAGEQFFGPGTRLTVL.

The chain carries TRBV7-2 and TRBJ1-2, with D possibly TRBD1 on 5 matching bases. Deletions cut 8 bases from V and 6 bases from J, with 16 bases between. Germline CDR1 is SGHTA and CDR2 is FQGNSA. This CDR3 spans 13 amino acids. The CDR3 loop is CASLWWEGDGYTF. CDR3 bases: TGTGCCAGCTTGTGGTGGGAAGGGGATGGCTACACCTTC.

In its sample, this clone was seen once. The J gene is TRBJ1-4, the V gene TRBV27, with D unclear. Trimming took 6 bases from V and 3 from J, leaving 8 bases between them. The CDR3 loop spans 13 amino acids. In germline, CDR1 is MNHEY, CDR2 SMNVEV (reference sequence). CDR3 nucleotides: TGTGCCAGCAGCCCCACGGCTAATGAAAAACTGTTTTTT. Its protein is CASSPTANEKLFF.

CDR3 DNA: TGTGCCAGCAGCTCACGAGAGGGTGAAAAACTGTTTTTT. This gives the protein CASSSREGEKLFF. The chain links TRBV7-8 to TRBJ1-4; D is uncertain. CDR3 length: 13 residues. Trimming took 4 bases from V and 7 from J, leaving 10 bases between them. Germline values: CDR1 SGHVS, CDR2 FQNEAQ.

The chain joins TRBV27 to TRBJ2-1; 13 bases match TRBD2. There are 18 residues in the CDR3. Germline trimming cut 5 bases from V and 4 bases from J; bases unmatched to any gene: 11. Per germline, CDR1 MNHEY and CDR2 SMNVEV (reference sequence). The DNA for the CDR3 is TGTGCCAGCAGTCCAGGACTAGCGGGAGACCTCCCTTACAATGAGCAGTTCTTC. Translation gives CASSPGLAGDLPYNEQFF.

The V and J genes are TRBV13 and TRBJ2-3; TRBD1 agrees at 7 bases. The V gene end was trimmed by 5 bases and the J gene end by 2 bases; junction bases not matched to a gene: 10. The CDR3 runs to 16 residues. CDR1 is PRHDT, CDR2 FYEKMQ, per germline (reference sequence). The DNA for the CDR3 is TGTGCCAGCAGCAACAGGGGACAGCAACCCACAGATACGCAGTATTTT. Translated, it gives CASSNRGQQPTDTQYF.

The J gene is TRBJ2-6, the V gene TRBV28; TRBD1 is a possible D gene (5 bases). Germline V CDR1 and CDR2: MDHEN, SYDVKM. The CDR3 sequence is 15 residues long. Trimming stripped 6 bases from V and 3 bases from J, with 12 bases between. The DNA of the CDR3 is TGTGCCAGCAGGACAACAGGAGTTGGGGCCAACGTCCTGACTTTC. Amino acid sequence: CASRTTGVGANVLTF.

The V and J genes are TRBV7-8 and TRBJ1-1; the match to TRBD1 covers 7 bases. V was clipped by 0 bases and J by 4 bases; unmatched bases: 2. The CDR3 spans 14 residues. Germline CDR1 reads SGHVS; CDR2 reads FQNEAQ. DNA of the CDR3: TGTGCCAGCAGCTTAGCCGCAGGGGGCACTGAAGCTTTCTTT. This gives the protein CASSLAAGGTEAFF.

This clone was counted a few times. The V and J genes are TRBV10-1 and TRBJ1-3; possible D gene TRBD1, 5 bases. This CDR3 spans 13 amino acids. V shed 6 bases and J shed 2 bases, with 8 bases lying between them. Germline-derived CDR1 and CDR2 are WNHNN and SYGVQD (reference sequence). The CDR3, as DNA: TGCGCCAGCAGGGGACCGCCTGGAAACACCATATATTTT. It encodes CASRGPPGNTIYF.

This clone appeared once. The chain is built from TRBV5-4 and TRBJ2-7; 7 nucleotides match TRBD2. V shed 4 bases, J shed 2 bases, and the junction held 6 bases outside the gene matches. CDR1 SGHNT and CDR2 YYREEE come from the germline V gene (reference sequence). CDR3 length: 14 amino acids. CDR3 in amino acids: CASSPFGTTYEQYF. CDR3 coding DNA: TGTGCCAGCAGCCCATTCGGGACTACCTACGAGCAGTACTTC.

This sequence joins TRBV11-1 and TRBJ1-4; tentatively, D is TRBD1 (5 bases). Germline V gene lookup returns CDR1 SGHAT and CDR2 FQDESV (reference sequence). The V and J ends lost 5 bases and 0 bases respectively, with 13 bases between them. CDR3 length: 16 residues. CDR3 sequence reads: CASSQGPATTNEKLFF. CDR3 sequence (DNA): TGTGCCAGCAGCCAGGGACCGGCTACAACTAATGAAAAACTGTTTTTT.